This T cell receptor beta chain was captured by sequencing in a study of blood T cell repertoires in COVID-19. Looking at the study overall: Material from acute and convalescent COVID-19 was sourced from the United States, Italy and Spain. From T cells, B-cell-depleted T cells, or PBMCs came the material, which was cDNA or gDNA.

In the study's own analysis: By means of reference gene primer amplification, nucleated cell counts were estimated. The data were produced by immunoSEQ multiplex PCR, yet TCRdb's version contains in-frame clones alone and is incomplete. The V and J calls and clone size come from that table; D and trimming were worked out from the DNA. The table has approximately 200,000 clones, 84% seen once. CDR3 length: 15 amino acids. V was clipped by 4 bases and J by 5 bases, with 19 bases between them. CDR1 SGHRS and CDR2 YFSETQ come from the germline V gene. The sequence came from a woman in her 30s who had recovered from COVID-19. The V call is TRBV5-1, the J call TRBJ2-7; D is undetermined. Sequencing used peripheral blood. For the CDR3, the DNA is TGCGCCAGCAGCCCCCGATCGACAAACTCGCACGAGCAGTACTTC. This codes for CASSPRSTNSHEQYF.